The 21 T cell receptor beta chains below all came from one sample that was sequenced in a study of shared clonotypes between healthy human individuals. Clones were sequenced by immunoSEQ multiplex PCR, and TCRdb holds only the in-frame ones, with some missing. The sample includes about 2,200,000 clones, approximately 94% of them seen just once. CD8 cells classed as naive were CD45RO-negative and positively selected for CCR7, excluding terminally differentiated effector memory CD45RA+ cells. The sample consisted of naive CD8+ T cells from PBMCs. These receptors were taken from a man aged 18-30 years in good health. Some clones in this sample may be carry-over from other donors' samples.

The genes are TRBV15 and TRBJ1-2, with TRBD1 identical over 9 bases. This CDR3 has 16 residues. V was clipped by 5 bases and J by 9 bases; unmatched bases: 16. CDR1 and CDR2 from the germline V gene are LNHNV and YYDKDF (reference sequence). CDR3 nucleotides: TGTGCCACCAGCGGTACTATGGACAGGGGTGGGGATAGCTACACCTTC. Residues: CATSGTMDRGGDSYTF.

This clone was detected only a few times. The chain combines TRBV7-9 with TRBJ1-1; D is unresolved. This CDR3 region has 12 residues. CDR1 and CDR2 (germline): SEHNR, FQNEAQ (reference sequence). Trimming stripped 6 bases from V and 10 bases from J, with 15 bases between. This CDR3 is CASRLWENGAFF. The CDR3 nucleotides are TGTGCCAGCAGACTATGGGAAAACGGAGCTTTCTTT.

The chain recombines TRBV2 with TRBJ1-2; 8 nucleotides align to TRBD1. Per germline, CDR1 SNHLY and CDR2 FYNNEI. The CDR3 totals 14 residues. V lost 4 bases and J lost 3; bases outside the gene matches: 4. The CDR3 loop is CASSGDRRDYGYTF. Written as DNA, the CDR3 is TGTGCCAGCAGTGGGGACAGGAGGGACTATGGCTACACCTTC.

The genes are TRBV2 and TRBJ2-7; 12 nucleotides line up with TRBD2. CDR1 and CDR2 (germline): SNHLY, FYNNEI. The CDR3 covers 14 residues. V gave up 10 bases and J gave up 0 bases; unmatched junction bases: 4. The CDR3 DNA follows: TGTGCCACCTCGACTAGCGGGAGCTCCTACGAGCAGTACTTC. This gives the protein CATSTSGSSYEQYF. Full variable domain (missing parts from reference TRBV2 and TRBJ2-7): EPEVTQTPSHQVTQMGQEVILRCVPISNHLYFYWYRQILGQKVEFLVSFYNNEISEKSEIFDDQFSVERPDGSNFTLKIRSTKLEDSAMYFCATSTSGSSYEQYFGPGTRLTVT.

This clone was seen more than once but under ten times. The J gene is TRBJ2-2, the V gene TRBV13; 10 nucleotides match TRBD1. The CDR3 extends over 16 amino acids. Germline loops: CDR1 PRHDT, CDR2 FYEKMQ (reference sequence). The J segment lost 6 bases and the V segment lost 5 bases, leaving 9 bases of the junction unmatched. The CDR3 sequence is CASSLRQGAKAGELFF. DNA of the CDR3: TGTGCCAGCAGCCTCAGACAGGGGGCTAAGGCCGGGGAGCTGTTTTTT.

The CDR3 DNA reads as TGTGCCAGCAGCTTCTGGGGGCTCGACACCGGGGAGCTGTTTTTT. Its protein product is CASSFWGLDTGELFF. The gene calls are TRBV7-9 and TRBJ2-2; D possibly corresponds to TRBD1 (6 bases). The CDR3 has 15 residues. Deletions cut 3 bases from V and 3 bases from J, with 11 bases between. CDR1 and CDR2 (germline): SEHNR, FQNEAQ (reference sequence).

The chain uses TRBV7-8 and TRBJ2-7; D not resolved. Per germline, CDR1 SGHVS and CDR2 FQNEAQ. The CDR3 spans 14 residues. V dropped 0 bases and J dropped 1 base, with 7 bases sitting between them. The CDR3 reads CASSLAFGSYEQYF. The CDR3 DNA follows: TGTGCCAGCAGCTTAGCCTTCGGGTCCTACGAGCAGTACTTC. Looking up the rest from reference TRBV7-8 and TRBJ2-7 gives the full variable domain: GAGVSQSPRYKVAKRGQDVALRCDPISGHVSLFWYQQALGQGPEFLTYFQNEAQLDKSGLPSDRFFAERPEGSVSTLKIQRTQQEDSAVYLCASSLAFGSYEQYFGPGTRLTVT.

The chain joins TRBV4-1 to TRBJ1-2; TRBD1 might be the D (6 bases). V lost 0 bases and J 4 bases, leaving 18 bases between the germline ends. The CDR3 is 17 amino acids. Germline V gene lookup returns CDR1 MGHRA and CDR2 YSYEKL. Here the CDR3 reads CASSQDRADSPIYGYTF. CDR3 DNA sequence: TGCGCCAGCAGCCAAGATCGTGCGGACAGTCCTATCTATGGCTACACCTTC.

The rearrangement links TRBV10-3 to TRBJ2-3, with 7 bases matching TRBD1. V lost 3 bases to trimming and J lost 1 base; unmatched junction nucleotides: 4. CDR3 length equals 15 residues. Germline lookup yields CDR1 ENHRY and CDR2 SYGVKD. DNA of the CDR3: TGTGCCATCAGTGAAACAGGGGAACGCACAGATACGCAGTATTTT. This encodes CAISETGERTDTQYF.

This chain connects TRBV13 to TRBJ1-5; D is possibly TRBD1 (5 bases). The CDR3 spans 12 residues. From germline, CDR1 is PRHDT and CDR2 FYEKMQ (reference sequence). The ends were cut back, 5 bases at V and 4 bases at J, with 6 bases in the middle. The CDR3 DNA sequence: TGTGCCAGCAGCGAGGGGAATCAGCCCCAGCATTTT. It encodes CASSEGNQPQHF.

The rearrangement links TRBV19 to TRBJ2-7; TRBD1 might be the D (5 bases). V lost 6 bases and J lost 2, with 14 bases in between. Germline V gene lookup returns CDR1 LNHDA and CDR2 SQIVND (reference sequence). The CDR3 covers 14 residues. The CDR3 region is CASSTTDSPYEQYF. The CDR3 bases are TGTGCCAGTAGCACCACCGACAGCCCCTACGAGCAGTACTTC.

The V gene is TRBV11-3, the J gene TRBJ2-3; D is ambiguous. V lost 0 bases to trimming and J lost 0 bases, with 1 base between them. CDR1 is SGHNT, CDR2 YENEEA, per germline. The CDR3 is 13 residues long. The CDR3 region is CASSLDSTDTQYF. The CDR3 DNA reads TGTGCCAGCAGCTTAGACAGCACAGATACGCAGTATTTT.

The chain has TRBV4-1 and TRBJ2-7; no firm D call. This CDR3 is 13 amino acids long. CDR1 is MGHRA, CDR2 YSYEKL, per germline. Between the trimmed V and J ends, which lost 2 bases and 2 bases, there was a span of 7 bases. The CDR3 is CASSQRYPYEQYF. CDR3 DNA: TGCGCCAGCAGCCAAAGATACCCCTACGAGCAGTACTTC.

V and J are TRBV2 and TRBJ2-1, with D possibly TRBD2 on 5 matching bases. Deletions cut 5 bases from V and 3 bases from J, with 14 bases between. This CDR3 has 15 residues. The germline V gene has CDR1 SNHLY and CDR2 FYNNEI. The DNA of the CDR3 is TGTGCCAGCAGTCGGGGAGACCTGGGCTACAATGAGCAGTTCTTC. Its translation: CASSRGDLGYNEQFF.

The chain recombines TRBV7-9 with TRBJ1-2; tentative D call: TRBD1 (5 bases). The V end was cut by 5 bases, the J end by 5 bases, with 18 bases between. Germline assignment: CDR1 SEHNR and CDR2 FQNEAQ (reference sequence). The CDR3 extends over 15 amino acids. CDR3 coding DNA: TGTGCCAGCAGCCGAGGGACCGATGAAGGGTATGGCTACACCTTC. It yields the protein CASSRGTDEGYGYTF.

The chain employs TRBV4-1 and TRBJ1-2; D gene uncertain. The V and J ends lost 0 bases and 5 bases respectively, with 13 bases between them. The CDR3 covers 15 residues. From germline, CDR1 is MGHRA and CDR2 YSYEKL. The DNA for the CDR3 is TGCGCCAGCAGCCAAGACGTACTGGGGTTTTATGGCTACACCTTC. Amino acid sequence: CASSQDVLGFYGYTF.

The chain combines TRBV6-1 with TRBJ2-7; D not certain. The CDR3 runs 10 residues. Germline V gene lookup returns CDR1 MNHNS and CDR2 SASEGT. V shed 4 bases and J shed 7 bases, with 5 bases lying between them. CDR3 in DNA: TGTGCCAGCAGTGGTTTTGAGCAGTACTTC. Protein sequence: CASSGFEQYF.

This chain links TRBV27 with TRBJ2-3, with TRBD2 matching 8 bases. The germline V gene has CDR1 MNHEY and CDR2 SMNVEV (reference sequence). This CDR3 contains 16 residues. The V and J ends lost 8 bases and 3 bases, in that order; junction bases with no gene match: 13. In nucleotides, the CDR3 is TGTGCCAGCCGTGCGGGGGGTCCGGGCCATACAGATACGCAGTATTTT. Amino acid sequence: CASRAGGPGHTDTQYF.

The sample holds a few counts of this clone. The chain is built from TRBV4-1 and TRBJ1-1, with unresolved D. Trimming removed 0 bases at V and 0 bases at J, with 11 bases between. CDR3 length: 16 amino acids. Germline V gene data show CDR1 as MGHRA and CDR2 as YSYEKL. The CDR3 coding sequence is TGCGCCAGCAGCCAAGATCGGCCAGTCATGAACACTGAAGCTTTCTTT. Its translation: CASSQDRPVMNTEAFF.

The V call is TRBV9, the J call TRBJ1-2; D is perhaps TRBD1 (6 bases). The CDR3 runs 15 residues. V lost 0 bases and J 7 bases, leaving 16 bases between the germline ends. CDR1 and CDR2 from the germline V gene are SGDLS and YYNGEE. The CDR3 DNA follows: TGTGCCAGCAGCGTAGATAGGGGGACGAAACGTGGCTACACCTTC. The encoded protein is CASSVDRGTKRGYTF.

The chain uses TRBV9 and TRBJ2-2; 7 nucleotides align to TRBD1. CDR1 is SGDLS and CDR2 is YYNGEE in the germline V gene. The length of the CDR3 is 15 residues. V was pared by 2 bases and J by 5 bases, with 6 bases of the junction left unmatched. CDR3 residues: CASSVPPQGTGELFF. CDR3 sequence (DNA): TGTGCCAGCAGCGTTCCCCCACAGGGGACCGGGGAGCTGTTTTTT.